This T cell receptor (beta chain) was sequenced for a study of response to subunit inactivated influenza vaccine. General study results and limits: That few new T cells are recruited by each seasonal influenza vaccination was the authors' suggestion.

This CDR3 spans 18 amino acids. V was pared by 4 bases and J by 0 bases, with 8 bases of the junction left unmatched. Germline V gene data show CDR1 as SGHVS and CDR2 as FQNEAQ. With respect to this clonotype: Antigen: not known.

In TCRdb, the RT-PCR reads were re-called with MiXCR into one record per CDR3 protein. Counted here are 550,000 to 800,000 distinct CDR3 sequences, 11% to 15% occurring once; the ten biggest clones make up 6% to 7%. This chain joins TRBV7-8 and TRBJ2-3; TRBD2 matches 12 bases. Sample: PBMCs from blood, taken roughly 15 days before vaccination. This receptor was taken from a man between 45 and 60 years old who received an inactivated influenza vaccine. CDR3 sequence (DNA): TGTGCCAGCAGCTCCGGGACTAGCGGGTTGCGTAGCACAGATACGCAGTATTTT. Encoded protein: CASSSGTSGLRSTDTQYF.